The rows below give T cell receptor beta chains drawn from one sample of a study of somatic mutations in cytotoxic T cells in rheumatoid arthritis. This table comes from immunoSEQ multiplex PCR, and its TCRdb copy is limited to in-frame clones, with some not included. The sample includes roughly 20,000 clones, 68% of them seen just once. The source material was CD8+ T cells sorted from blood. Receptors were obtained from an adult with rheumatoid arthritis. The CDR3 runs from the conserved cysteine through the conserved F or W. D genes are given only for firm matches. Some rows have no size entry. The others give once, few or many, or a class for an expanded clone.

clone_size,d_call,j_call,v_call,cdr3_aa,cdr3_nt
-,-,TRBJ2-7,TRBV27,CASSLSGSYEQYF,TGTGCCAGCAGTTTATCAGGGAGTTACGAGCAGTACTTC
-,-,TRBJ2-2,TRBV4-3,CASSQDRRSNTGELFF,TGCGCCAGCAGCCAAGACCGGCGGAGTAACACCGGGGAGCTGTTTTTT
-,-,TRBJ1-4,TRBV29-1,CSVGREGEKLFF,TGCAGCGTGGGGCGTGAGGGTGAAAAACTGTTTTTT
-,-,TRBJ2-2,TRBV7-9,CASSVRTGRDTGELFF,TGTGCCAGCAGCGTTCGGACAGGGAGGGACACCGGGGAGCTGTTTTTT
once,-,TRBJ2-1,TRBV7-9,CASSLADNNEQFF,TGTGCCAGCAGCTTAGCCGACAACAATGAGCAGTTCTTC
-,TRBD1,TRBJ2-1,TRBV5-1,CASRRGTGTYNEQFF,TGCGCCAGCAGACGGGGGACAGGGACCTACAATGAGCAGTTCTTC
-,TRBD2,TRBJ2-1,TRBV2,CASSEPTSGYNEQFF,TGTGCCAGCAGTGAACCGACTAGCGGTTACAATGAGCAGTTCTTC
few,-,TRBJ2-1,TRBV19,CASSIEGGPYNEQFF,TGTGCCAGTAGTATAGAGGGAGGACCCTACAATGAGCAGTTCTTC
-,TRBD1,TRBJ2-2,TRBV9,CASSVQRTGHTGELFF,TGTGCCAGCAGCGTCCAACGGACAGGACACACCGGGGAGCTGTTTTTT
-,-,TRBJ2-7,TRBV4-2,CASSQDSHEQYF,TGTGCCAGCAGCCAAGATAGCCACGAGCAGTACTTC
-,TRBD1,TRBJ2-1,TRBV27,CASSLSTGGSYNEQFF,TGTGCCAGCAGTTTATCTACAGGGGGCTCCTACAATGAGCAGTTCTTC
few,-,TRBJ2-1,TRBV19,CASSKTAPNEQFF,TGTGCCAGTAGTAAGACAGCCCCGAATGAGCAGTTCTTC
-,TRBD2,TRBJ2-2,TRBV5-1,CASSSEPGLAGSTGELFF,TGCGCCAGCAGCTCGGAACCGGGACTAGCGGGGAGCACCGGGGAGCTGTTTTTT
-,TRBD2,TRBJ2-3,TRBV27,CASSHSGTSGPLDTDTQYF,TGTGCCAGCAGTCACTCCGGGACTAGCGGCCCGCTTGACACAGATACGCAGTATTTT
-,TRBD1,TRBJ2-7,TRBV5-6,CASSWDREQYF,TGTGCCAGCAGCTGGGACAGGGAGCAGTACTTC
-,-,TRBJ1-2,TRBV21-1,CAREGTIPGYTF,TGTGCCAGAGAGGGGACGATTCCGGGCTACACCTTC
few,-,TRBJ2-7,TRBV5-6,CASSSSYEQYF,TGTGCCAGCAGCTCTTCCTACGAGCAGTACTTC
-,-,TRBJ2-1,TRBV20-1,CSASSGGEQFF,TGCAGTGCTAGCTCGGGCGGTGAGCAGTTCTTC
few,-,TRBJ2-7,TRBV7-9,CASSDRDAYEQYF,TGTGCCAGCAGCGACCGGGACGCCTACGAGCAGTACTTC
-,TRBD1,TRBJ2-7,TRBV5-6,CASSSPGTGVSYEQYF,TGTGCCAGCAGCTCTCCCGGGACAGGGGTTTCCTACGAGCAGTACTTC
-,TRBD1,TRBJ1-5,TRBV6-5,CASSYSLQGDQPQHF,TGTGCCAGCAGTTACTCCCTACAGGGGGATCAGCCCCAGCATTTT
-,TRBD1,TRBJ2-2,TRBV7-6,CASSPPAGGLQSGELFF,TGTGCCAGCAGCCCCCCGGCAGGGGGTCTCCAATCCGGGGAGCTGTTTTTT
few,-,TRBJ2-7,TRBV6-5,CASSLTGSYEQYF,TGTGCCAGCAGTTTGACAGGCTCCTACGAGCAGTACTTC
few,-,TRBJ1-5,TRBV7-6,CASSLEVSATQHF,TGTGCCAGCAGCTTAGAGGTCAGCGCTACCCAGCATTTT
-,TRBD1,TRBJ1-1,TRBV19,CASSRQGISGMAFF,TGTGCCAGTAGCAGACAGGGTATTTCGGGGATGGCTTTCTTT
-,TRBD1,TRBJ1-1,TRBV19,CASSILGTGLMNTEAFF,TGTGCCAGTAGTATTTTGGGGACAGGGCTAATGAACACTGAAGCTTTCTTT
once,TRBD1,TRBJ1-1,TRBV4-3,CASSQVDRLDTEAFF,TGCGCCAGCAGCCAAGTGGACAGGCTGGACACTGAAGCTTTCTTT
-,-,TRBJ2-3,TRBV6-6,CASTDGYGTDTQYF,TGTGCCAGCACCGACGGGTACGGCACAGATACGCAGTATTTT
once,TRBD2,TRBJ2-7,TRBV4-3,CASSQDVASGDEQYF,TGCGCCAGCAGCCAAGATGTGGCTAGCGGGGACGAGCAGTACTTC
-,TRBD1,TRBJ2-7,TRBV5-1,CASSLEGTGNYEQYF,TGCGCCAGCAGCTTGGAGGGGACAGGGAACTACGAGCAGTACTTC
few,TRBD1,TRBJ2-2,TRBV9,CASSAWDRSTGELFF,TGTGCCAGCAGCGCGTGGGACAGGTCTACCGGGGAGCTGTTTTTT
few,-,TRBJ1-1,TRBV7-9,CASSLGGVSEAFF,TGTGCCAGCAGCTTAGGAGGGGTGAGTGAAGCTTTCTTT
-,-,TRBJ2-7,TRBV11-2,CASSLGTGTIYEQYF,TGTGCCAGCAGCTTAGGGACCGGGACAATTTACGAGCAGTACTTC
-,-,TRBJ1-2,TRBV6-5,CASSYAEGLAGYTF,TGTGCCAGCAGTTACGCGGAAGGTCTGGCTGGCTACACCTTC
-,TRBD2,TRBJ2-1,TRBV4-1,CASSPPGLAVALEQFF,TGCGCCAGCAGCCCTCCGGGACTAGCGGTGGCCCTTGAGCAGTTCTTC
-,-,TRBJ2-7,TRBV27,CASSLVVSSYEQYF,TGTGCCAGCAGTTTAGTAGTGAGCTCCTACGAGCAGTACTTC
-,TRBD1,TRBJ2-1,TRBV19,CASSIGSRDRGLWQFF,TGTGCCAGTAGTATAGGTTCCCGGGACAGGGGGCTTTGGCAGTTCTTC
medium-sized,-,TRBJ2-5,TRBV7-8,CASSQAAGSQETQYF,TGTGCCAGCAGCCAAGCGGCAGGGTCCCAAGAGACCCAGTACTTC
-,-,TRBJ2-7,TRBV2,CASSEDSDEQYF,TGTGCCAGCAGTGAAGACAGCGACGAGCAGTACTTC
-,-,TRBJ2-1,TRBV15,CATSSAGYNEQFF,TGTGCCACCAGCAGTGCCGGATACAATGAGCAGTTCTTC
-,-,TRBJ2-7,TRBV9,CASSVGEYTSYEQYF,TGTGCCAGCAGCGTAGGGGAGTATACCTCCTACGAGCAGTACTTC
-,-,TRBJ1-3,TRBV6-5,CASSYSEGGNTIYF,TGTGCCAGCAGTTACTCGGAAGGTGGAAACACCATATATTTT